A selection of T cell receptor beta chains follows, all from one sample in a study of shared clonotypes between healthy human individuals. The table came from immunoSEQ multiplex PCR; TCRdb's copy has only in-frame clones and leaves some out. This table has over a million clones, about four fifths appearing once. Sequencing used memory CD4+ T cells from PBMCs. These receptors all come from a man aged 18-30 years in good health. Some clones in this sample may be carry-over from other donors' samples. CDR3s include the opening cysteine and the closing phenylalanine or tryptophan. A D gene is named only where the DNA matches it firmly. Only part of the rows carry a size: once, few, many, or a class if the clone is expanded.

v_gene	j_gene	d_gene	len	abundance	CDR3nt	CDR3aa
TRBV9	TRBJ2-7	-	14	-	TGTGCCAGCAGCGTAGGGGGCGGCGGTTACGAGCAGTACTTC	CASSVGGGGYEQYF
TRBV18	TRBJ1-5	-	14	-	TGTGCCAGCTCACCTGGGGCAGGGGATCAGCCCCAGCATTTT	CASSPGAGDQPQHF
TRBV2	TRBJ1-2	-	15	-	TGTGCCAGCAGCCTACGGACAGTTACCAACTATGGCTACACCTTC	CASSLRTVTNYGYTF
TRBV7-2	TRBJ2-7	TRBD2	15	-	TGTGCCAGCAGCTTATTAGCAGGACTAGAGGCCGAGCAGTACTTC	CASSLLAGLEAEQYF
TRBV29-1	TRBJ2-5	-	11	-	TGCAGCGTGCTGGTCGGAGAGACCCAGTACTTC	CSVLVGETQYF
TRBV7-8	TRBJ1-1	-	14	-	TGTGCCAGCAGCCTACGGGGGGTGAACACTGAAGCTTTCTTT	CASSLRGVNTEAFF
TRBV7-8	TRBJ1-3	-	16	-	TGTGCCAGCAGCTTAGGGCAGGGGCACTCTGGAAACACCATATATTTT	CASSLGQGHSGNTIYF
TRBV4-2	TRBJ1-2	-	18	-	TGTGCCAGCAGCCAACGGGGGAGGGATCCCCGGAGTTACTATGGCTACACCTTC	CASSQRGRDPRSYYGYTF
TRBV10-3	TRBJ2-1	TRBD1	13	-	TGTGCCATCAACAGGGGTGATGACAATGAGCAGTTCTTC	CAINRGDDNEQFF
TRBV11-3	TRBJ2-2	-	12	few	TGTGCCAGCAGCTTATTTGTCGGGGAGCTGTTTTTT	CASSLFVGELFF
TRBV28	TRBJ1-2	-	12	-	TGTGCCAGCAGTTTATTGGACTATGGCTACACCTTC	CASSLLDYGYTF
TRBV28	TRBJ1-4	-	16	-	TGTGCCAGCAGTTTACCTCTCCAGGGACTTAATGAAAAACTGTTTTTT	CASSLPLQGLNEKLFF
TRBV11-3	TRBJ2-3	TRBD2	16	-	TGTGCCAGCAGCTTAGGGGTAGCGGGCGCGGCAGATACGCAGTATTTT	CASSLGVAGAADTQYF
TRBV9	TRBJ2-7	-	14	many	TGTGCCAGCAGCGTGGATGGGGGGCGCGACGAGCAGTACTTC	CASSVDGGRDEQYF
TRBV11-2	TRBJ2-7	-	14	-	TGTGCCAGCAGCTTCTTAGGACAGAACTACGAGCAGTACTTC	CASSFLGQNYEQYF